The clone carrying this TCR beta chain has only a few counts. Germline V gene data show CDR1 as KGHDR and CDR2 as SFDVKD. The V and J ends lost 4 bases and 5 bases, in that order; junction bases with no gene match: 8. The CDR3 is made up of 15 amino acids. The data derive from a study of T-cell memory formation after mild COVID-19. TCRdb re-called the 5' RACE reads with MiXCR, one entry per CDR3 protein. The table includes 350,000 or so distinct CDR3 sequences, 20% to 25% detected once. The chain is built from TRBV24-1 and TRBJ2-5; 8 nucleotides align to TRBD1. Source material: PBMCs or a T cell subset sorted from them (not recorded which). This TCR came from a man aged 18 to 35 who had mild COVID-19 (a few samples of this study predate the infection). Cell type and time point are not known. The CDR3 is CATSDPAGGEETQYF. The CDR3 nucleotides read TGTGCCACCAGTGACCCCGCAGGGGGCGAGGAGACCCAGTACTTC.